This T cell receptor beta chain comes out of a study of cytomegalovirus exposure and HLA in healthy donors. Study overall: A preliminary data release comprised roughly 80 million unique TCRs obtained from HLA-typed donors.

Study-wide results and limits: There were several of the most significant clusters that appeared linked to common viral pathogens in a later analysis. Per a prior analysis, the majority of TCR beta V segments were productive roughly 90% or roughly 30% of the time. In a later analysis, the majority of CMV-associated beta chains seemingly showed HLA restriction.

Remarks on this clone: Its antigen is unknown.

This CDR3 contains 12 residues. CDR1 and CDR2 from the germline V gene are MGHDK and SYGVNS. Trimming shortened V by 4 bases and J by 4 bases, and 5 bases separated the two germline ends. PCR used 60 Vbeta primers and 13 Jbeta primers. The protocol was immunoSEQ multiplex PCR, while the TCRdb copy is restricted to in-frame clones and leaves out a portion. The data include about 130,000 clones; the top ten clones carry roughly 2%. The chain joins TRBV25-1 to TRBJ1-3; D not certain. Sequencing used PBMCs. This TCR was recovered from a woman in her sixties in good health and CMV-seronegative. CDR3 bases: TGTGCCAGCAGTGCTCAGGGAAACACCATATATTTT. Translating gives CASSAQGNTIYF.